This entry describes one T cell receptor beta chain. Germline loops: CDR1 MDHEN, CDR2 SYDVKM. V lost 5 bases, J lost 4 bases, and 2 bases stayed unmatched. This CDR3 has 13 residues. Here immunoSEQ multiplex PCR was the method, and the copy in TCRdb shows in-frame clones only, minus some. The sample gives some 80,000 clones, 94% of which show up once; 0.13% to 0.15% is in the top ten. The sample is drawn from a study of T cell changes during pregnancy in multiple sclerosis. Sequences were derived from CD4+ T cells from peripheral blood mononuclear cells, sampled after pregnancy. The gene calls are TRBV28 and TRBJ2-1; TRBD1 agrees at 7 bases. This sequence was found in a female donor with multiple sclerosis, enrolled in a pregnancy study. In DNA, the CDR3 is TGTGCCAGCAGTATGACAGGGTACAATGAGCAGTTCTTC. Its translation: CASSMTGYNEQFF.